Listed below are T cell receptor beta chains from one sample, sequenced in a study of neurological immune-mediated disorders. TCRdb re-called the 5' RACE reads with MiXCR, one entry per CDR3 protein. The sample consists of 110,000 or so distinct CDR3 sequences, roughly 3.2% of them appearing once. Sequencing input: PBMCs. The receptors shown here come from a woman under 40 with multiple sclerosis. CDR3s include the opening cysteine and the closing phenylalanine or tryptophan. D genes are given only for firm matches. For some rows the clone size is stated as once, few or many, or as a class when expanded; others skip it.

j_call d_call v_call clone_size cdr3_aa cdr3_nt
TRBJ2-1 TRBD2 TRBV7-8 many CASSLMGVAGINEQFF TGTGCCAGCAGCTTAATGGGGGTAGCGGGGATCAATGAGCAGTTCTTC
TRBJ2-2 TRBD1 TRBV5-1 many CASSPATGAGELFF TGCGCCAGCAGCCCGGCGACAGGGGCCGGGGAGCTGTTTTTT
TRBJ1-1 NA TRBV5-5 many CASSLPQGLNTEAFF TGTGCCAGCAGCCTTCCTCAGGGCCTGAACACTGAAGCTTTCTTT
TRBJ2-7 NA TRBV18 many CASSPGEGPLQYF TGTGCCAGCTCCCCGGGGGAAGGCCCCCTGCAGTACTTC
TRBJ2-6 NA TRBV4-3 many CASSQAPLEASGRANVLTF TGCGCCAGCAGCCAAGCCCCGTTGGAGGCGTCCGGGAGGGCCAACGTCCTGACTTTC
TRBJ1-5 NA TRBV6-2/TRBV6-3 many CASSFLGNQPQHF TGTGCCAGCAGTTTCCTCGGCAATCAGCCCCAGCATTTT
TRBJ2-1 NA TRBV9 many CASSGPWGESFF TGTGCCAGCAGCGGACCTTGGGGGGAATCCTTCTTC
TRBJ2-1 TRBD1 TRBV7-2 many CASSPRQGAYEQFF TGTGCCAGCAGCCCCCGACAGGGGGCTTATGAGCAGTTCTTC
TRBJ2-1 NA TRBV12-3/TRBV12-4 many CASHSPGYYNEQFF TGTGCCAGCCACTCCCCAGGCTATTACAATGAGCAGTTCTTC
TRBJ1-2 NA TRBV5-1 many CASSNQGGDGYTF TGCGCCAGCAGCAACCAGGGAGGTGATGGCTACACCTTC
TRBJ1-1 NA TRBV5-1 many CASSFGPSLVNTEAFF TGCGCCAGCAGTTTCGGTCCCAGCTTAGTAAACACTGAAGCTTTCTTT
TRBJ2-1 TRBD1 TRBV6-5 many CASSYSGTGVYNEQFF TGTGCCAGCAGTTACAGCGGGACAGGGGTATACAATGAGCAGTTCTTC
TRBJ2-7 NA TRBV7-9 many CASSLDTYEQYF TGTGCCAGCAGCCTTGACACCTACGAGCAGTACTTC
TRBJ2-7 NA TRBV10-3 many CAISESIRLGGTRYF TGTGCCATCAGTGAGTCGATCCGCCTGGGGGGTACGAGGTACTTC
TRBJ2-3 TRBD2 TRBV7-9 many CASSLGASGATDTQYF TGTGCCAGCAGCTTAGGGGCTAGCGGGGCCACAGATACGCAGTATTTT
TRBJ2-1 TRBD1 TRBV5-6 many CASKPDRAYRAITYNEQFF TGTGCCAGCAAACCGGACAGGGCCTACAGAGCGATAACCTACAATGAGCAGTTCTTC
TRBJ1-4 TRBD1 TRBV19 many CASRDRGLSSNEKLFF TGTGCCAGCCGGGACAGGGGCCTTTCATCTAATGAAAAACTGTTTTTT
TRBJ2-5 NA TRBV20-1 many CSASSRLQETQYF TGCAGTGCTAGCTCGCGACTCCAAGAGACCCAGTACTTC
TRBJ1-2 NA TRBV10-3 many CAISESRDTNYGYTF TGTGCCATCAGTGAGTCGAGGGACACCAACTATGGCTACACCTTC
TRBJ1-6 NA TRBV5-1 many CASSLEGRGQNSPLHF TGCGCCAGCAGCTTGGAGGGCCGGGGGCAAAATTCACCCCTCCACTTT
TRBJ1-1 NA TRBV7-2 many CASSPRGLRNTEAFF TGTGCCAGCAGCCCCCGGGGACTAAGGAACACTGAAGCTTTCTTT
TRBJ2-2 TRBD1 TRBV12-3/TRBV12-4 many CASRPGTASTGELFF TGTGCCAGCAGGCCCGGGACAGCCAGCACCGGGGAGCTGTTTTTT
TRBJ1-2 NA TRBV7-9 many CASSSGTRAHYGYTF TGTGCCAGCAGCTCCGGTACCAGGGCTCACTATGGCTACACCTTC
TRBJ2-3 NA TRBV7-2 many CASSLGGGLDTDTQYF TGTGCCAGCAGCTTAGGTGGAGGACTCGACACAGATACGCAGTATTTT
TRBJ2-7 TRBD2 TRBV3-1 many CASSQDGKLAGGPRYEQYF TGTGCCAGCAGCCAAGATGGTAAGCTAGCGGGAGGGCCAAGGTACGAGCAGTACTTC
TRBJ2-1 TRBD2 TRBV7-2 many CASRDPGLAGGPLFF TGTGCCAGCAGGGATCCGGGACTAGCGGGAGGGCCGCTGTTCTTC
TRBJ2-3 TRBD1 TRBV20-1 many CSAYRRDSAYDTQYF TGCAGTGCCTATCGACGGGACAGCGCCTATGATACGCAGTATTTT
TRBJ2-1 TRBD2 TRBV5-1 few CASSYRGERAVGQFF TGCGCCAGCAGCTACCGGGGGGAGCGGGCCGTGGGGCAGTTCTTC
TRBJ1-1 NA TRBV20-1 many CSARIGFGTEAFF TGCAGTGCTAGAATCGGATTTGGCACTGAAGCTTTCTTT
TRBJ2-6 NA TRBV25-1 many CASSASRGAGANVLTF TGTGCCAGCAGTGCCTCCCGGGGAGCTGGGGCCAACGTCCTGACTTTC
TRBJ2-1 NA TRBV12-3/TRBV12-4 many CASSFSNYNEQFF TGTGCCAGCAGTTTTTCCAACTACAATGAGCAGTTCTTC
TRBJ2-1 NA TRBV29-1 many CSVVKMGRDNEQFF TGCAGCGTTGTTAAAATGGGCAGGGACAATGAGCAGTTCTTC
TRBJ2-3 NA TRBV7-2 many CASSFPEWGTDTQYF TGTGCCAGCAGCTTCCCGGAGTGGGGCACAGATACGCAGTATTTT
TRBJ2-7 NA TRBV27 many CASMNSPYEQYF TGTGCCAGCATGAACAGTCCCTACGAGCAGTACTTC
TRBJ2-7 NA TRBV7-2 many CASSSTVRSSYEQYF TGTGCCAGCAGCTCGACTGTCAGGAGCTCCTACGAGCAGTACTTC
TRBJ1-2 TRBD1 TRBV15 many CATRTGTGYGYTF TGTGCCACCAGGACCGGGACAGGGTATGGCTACACCTTC
TRBJ1-2 TRBD1 TRBV5-1 few CASNEAGQGTGYTF TGCGCCAGCAATGAAGCGGGACAGGGTACCGGCTACACCTTC
TRBJ2-7 NA TRBV7-9 NA CASSLASVSVREQYF TGTGCCAGCAGCTTAGCCAGCGTTTCGGTGCGCGAGCAGTACTTC
TRBJ2-2 NA TRBV6-1 many CASRPGQLGTGELFF TGTGCCAGCAGGCCGGGCCAGCTAGGTACCGGGGAGCTGTTTTTT
TRBJ1-5 TRBD1 TRBV20-1 many CSATGGENQPQHF TGCAGTGCTACAGGGGGGGAGAATCAGCCCCAGCATTTT
TRBJ2-5 NA TRBV4-3 NA CASSQDLEGRETQYF TGCGCCAGCAGCCAAGATCTGGAGGGGCGAGAGACCCAGTACTTC
TRBJ1-4 TRBD1 TRBV5-5 many CASSFGQGGTNEKLFF TGTGCCAGCAGTTTCGGACAGGGTGGCACTAATGAAAAACTGTTTTTT
TRBJ1-1 TRBD1 TRBV20-1 many CSARDMYRGIGEAFF TGCAGTGCTAGAGATATGTACAGGGGGATCGGTGAAGCTTTCTTT
TRBJ2-7 NA TRBV5-1 many CASRRPGTETYEQYF TGCGCCAGCAGACGGCCCGGGACGGAAACCTACGAGCAGTACTTC
TRBJ1-1 NA TRBV7-2 many CASSTRTENTEAFF TGTGCCAGCAGCACGAGGACAGAGAACACTGAAGCTTTCTTT
TRBJ2-2 TRBD1 TRBV7-2 many CASSMGQTTGELFF TGTGCCAGCAGCATGGGACAGACAACCGGGGAGCTGTTTTTT
TRBJ1-1 NA TRBV5-1 many CASSLTVTNTEAFF TGCGCCAGCAGCTTAACAGTTACGAACACTGAAGCTTTCTTT
TRBJ1-1 NA TRBV20-1 many CSAMNTEAFF TGCAGTGCCATGAACACTGAAGCTTTCTTT
TRBJ2-5 TRBD1 TRBV3-1 many CASSSLLGGIETQYF TGTGCCAGCAGCTCCCTACTAGGGGGCATCGAGACCCAGTACTTC
TRBJ2-5 NA TRBV15 many CATSSGRETQYF TGTGCCACCAGCTCGGGGCGGGAGACCCAGTACTTC
TRBJ2-3 NA TRBV9 many CASSVDGRAGDTQYF TGTGCCAGCAGCGTAGACGGCAGGGCGGGAGATACGCAGTATTTT
TRBJ2-5 TRBD1 TRBV7-2 many CASSLDRGAEAQYF TGTGCCAGCAGCTTAGACAGGGGGGCCGAGGCCCAGTACTTC
TRBJ1-4 TRBD1 TRBV4-1 many CASSPRTGGEKLFF TGCGCCAGCAGCCCAAGGACAGGGGGTGAAAAACTGTTTTTT
TRBJ2-1 NA TRBV29-1 many CSVLGLPGNEQFF TGCAGCGTTTTGGGACTGCCTGGAAATGAGCAGTTCTTC